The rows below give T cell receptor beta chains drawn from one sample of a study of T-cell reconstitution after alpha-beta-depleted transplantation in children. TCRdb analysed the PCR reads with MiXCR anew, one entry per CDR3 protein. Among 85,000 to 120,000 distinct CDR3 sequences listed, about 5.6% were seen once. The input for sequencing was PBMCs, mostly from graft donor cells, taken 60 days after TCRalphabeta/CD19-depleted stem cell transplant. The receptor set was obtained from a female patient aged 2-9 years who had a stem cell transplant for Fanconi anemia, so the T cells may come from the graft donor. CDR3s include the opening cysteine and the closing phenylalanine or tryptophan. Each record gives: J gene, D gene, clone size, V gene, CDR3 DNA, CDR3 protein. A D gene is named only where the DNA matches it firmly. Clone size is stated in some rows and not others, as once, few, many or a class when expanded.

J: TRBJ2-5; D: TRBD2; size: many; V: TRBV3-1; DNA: TGTGCCAGCACCAGGGGACTAGCGGGGGTAGAGACCCAGTACTTC; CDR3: CASTRGLAGVETQYF
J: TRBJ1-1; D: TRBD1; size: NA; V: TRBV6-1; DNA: TGTGCCAGCAGCCGCTACAGGGGTCACATAGGTTCGGGGAAATCTGAAGCTTTCTTT; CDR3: CASSRYRGHIGSGKSEAFF
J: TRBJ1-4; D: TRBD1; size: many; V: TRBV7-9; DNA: TGTGCCAGCAGCCTCTGGACAGGGACAACTAATGAAAAACTGTTTTTT; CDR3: CASSLWTGTTNEKLFF
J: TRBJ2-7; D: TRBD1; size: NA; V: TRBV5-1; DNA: TGCGCCAGCAGCAGTGAACCGGGACAGAAGACCTACGAGCAGTACTTC; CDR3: CASSSEPGQKTYEQYF
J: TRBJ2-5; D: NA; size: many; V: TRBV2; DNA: TGTGCCAGCGGTGCACAGCTGAACCAAGAGACCCAGTACTTC; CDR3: CASGAQLNQETQYF
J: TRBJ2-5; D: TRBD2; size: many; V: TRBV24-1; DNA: TGTGCCACCAGTGATCCCGGACTAGCGGGATTTGAGACCCAGTACTTC; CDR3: CATSDPGLAGFETQYF
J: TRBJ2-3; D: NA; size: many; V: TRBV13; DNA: TGTGCCAGCAGCCCCCGTAGGGTGTTGGACACAGATACGCAGTATTTT; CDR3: CASSPRRVLDTDTQYF
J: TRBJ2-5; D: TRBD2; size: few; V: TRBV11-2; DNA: TGTGCCAGCAGCCCCTTCCGACTAGCGGGGTACCAAGAGACCCAGTACTTC; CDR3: CASSPFRLAGYQETQYF
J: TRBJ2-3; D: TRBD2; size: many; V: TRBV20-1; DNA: TGCAGTGCTAGAGATCACGGCAGCGGGAGCGCAGATACGCAGTATTTT; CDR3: CSARDHGSGSADTQYF
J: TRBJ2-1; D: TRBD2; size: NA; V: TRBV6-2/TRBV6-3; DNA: TGTGCCAGCAGGAACCTAGCGGGGGGGCATAATGAGCAGTTCTTC; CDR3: CASRNLAGGHNEQFF
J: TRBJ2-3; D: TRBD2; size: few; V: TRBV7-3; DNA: TGTGCCAGCAGCTCAATAGCGGGGGGGCGCGATACGCAGTATTTT; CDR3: CASSSIAGGRDTQYF
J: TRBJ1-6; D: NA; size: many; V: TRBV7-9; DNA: TGTGCCAGCAGCCGCGATTCACCCCTCCACTTT; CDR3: CASSRDSPLHF
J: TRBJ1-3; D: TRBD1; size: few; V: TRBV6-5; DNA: TGTGCCAGCAGTTACTCGAGTCAGGGGGCGCGCGGAAACACCATATATTTT; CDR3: CASSYSSQGARGNTIYF
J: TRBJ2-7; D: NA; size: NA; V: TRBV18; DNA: TGTGCCAGCTCACTCCTCCCCCAGCCCCAATCAACCTACGAGCAGTACTTC; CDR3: CASSLLPQPQSTYEQYF
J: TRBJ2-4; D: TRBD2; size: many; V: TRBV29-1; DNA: TGCAGCGTAGCCCCGGGACTAGCGGCGGGCATTCAGTACTTC; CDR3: CSVAPGLAAGIQYF
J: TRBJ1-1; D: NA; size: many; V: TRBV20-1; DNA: TGCAGTGCTATCATTGGTTGGAGGAACACTGAAGCTTTCTTT; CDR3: CSAIIGWRNTEAFF
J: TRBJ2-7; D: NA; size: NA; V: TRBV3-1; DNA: TGTGCCACCAGCCAAGGGGGTGGGGACGAGCAGTACTTC; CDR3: CATSQGGGDEQYF